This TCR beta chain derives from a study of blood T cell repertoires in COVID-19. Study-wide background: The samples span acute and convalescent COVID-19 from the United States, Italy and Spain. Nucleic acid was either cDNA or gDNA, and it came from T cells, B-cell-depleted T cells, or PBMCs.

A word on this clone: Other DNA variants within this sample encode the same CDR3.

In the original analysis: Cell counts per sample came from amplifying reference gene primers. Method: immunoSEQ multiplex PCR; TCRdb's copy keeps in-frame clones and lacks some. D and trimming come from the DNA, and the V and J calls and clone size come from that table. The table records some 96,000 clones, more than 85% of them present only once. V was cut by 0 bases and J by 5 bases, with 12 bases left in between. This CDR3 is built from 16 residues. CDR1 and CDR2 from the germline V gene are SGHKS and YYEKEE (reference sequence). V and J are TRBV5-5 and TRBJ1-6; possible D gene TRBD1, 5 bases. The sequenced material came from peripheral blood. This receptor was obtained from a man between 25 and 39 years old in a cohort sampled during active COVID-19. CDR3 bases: TGTGCCAGCAGCTTGGTCGGTGACAGAAATAATTCACCCCTCCACTTT. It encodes CASSLVGDRNNSPLHF.